A single sample is the source of the 28 T cell receptor beta chains below, sequenced in a study of shared clonotypes between healthy human individuals (dated by TCRdb to 2019 to 2021). Preparation of the library involved the immunoSEQ multiplex PCR assay. TCRdb obtained this table from immuneACCESS and retained in-frame rearrangements with V and J assigned. These tables miss some clones; where compared with another copy, unresolved V genes account for less than half of the shortfall, and the remainder is unexplained. The sample table records some 500,000 clones; approximately 71% of these occur just once. The biggest ten clones account for approximately 12% of the sample. Sequences were obtained from PBMCs. These receptor sequences come from a middle-aged woman in good health. Some clones in this sample may be carry-over from other donors' samples.

The chain carries TRBV5-4 and TRBJ1-1; D perhaps matches TRBD1 (6 bases). Trimming shortened V by 0 bases and J by 11 bases, and 14 bases separated the two germline ends. The CDR3 is 13 residues long. In germline, CDR1 is SGHNT, CDR2 YYREEE (reference sequence). CDR3 residues: CASSLERGAPAFF. The CDR3 region has the DNA TGTGCCAGCAGCTTGGAGCGGGGGGCGCCGGCTTTCTTT.

This clone was counted between two and nine times. The chain couples TRBV29-1 to TRBJ1-3; no clear D. CDR3 length: 12 amino acids. Germline V CDR1 and CDR2: SQVTM, ANQGSEA. Trimming cost V 6 bases and J 4 bases, with 10 bases left between them. Here the CDR3 reads CSVAVVGNTIYF. Written as DNA, the CDR3 is TGCAGCGTCGCCGTCGTGGGAAACACCATATATTTT.

The V and J genes are TRBV28 and TRBJ1-2; D might be TRBD1 (5 bases). The germline V gene has CDR1 MDHEN and CDR2 SYDVKM. The CDR3 has 14 amino acids. Trimming shortened V by 6 bases and J by 3 bases, and 14 bases separated the two germline ends. CDR3 protein: CASRSPGGDYGYTF. The CDR3, as DNA: TGTGCCAGCAGATCCCCGGGGGGGGACTATGGCTACACCTTC.

The chain links TRBV18 to TRBJ2-1, with unresolved D. This CDR3 spans 14 amino acids. V lost 5 bases, J lost 0 bases, and 8 bases lay in between. Germline CDR1 and CDR2: KGHSH and LQKENI. The CDR3 DNA reads TGTGCCAGCTCAAAGGCAGACTCCTACAATGAGCAGTTCTTC. Its translation: CASSKADSYNEQFF. The variable domain in full, with the rest retrieved from reference TRBV18 and TRBJ2-1, is NAGVMQNPRHLVRRRGQEARLRCSPMKGHSHVYWYRQLPEEGLKFMVYLQKENIIDESGMPKERFSAEFPKEGPSILRIQQVVRGDSAAYFCASSKADSYNEQFFGPGTRLTVL.

This clone was recorded once. The V gene is TRBV30, the J gene TRBJ1-6; 10 bases align to TRBD1. After removal of 3 bases from V and 9 bases from J, the junction contained 11 bases not matched to a gene. CDR1 and CDR2 (germline): GTSNPN, SVGIG (reference sequence). The CDR3 consists of 16 residues. The CDR3 region is CAWSARVGQGISPLHF. The CDR3 coding sequence is TGTGCCTGGAGCGCTAGGGTGGGACAGGGGATTTCACCCCTCCACTTT.

This clone came up once. This chain uses TRBV28 with TRBJ2-7, with a tentative D call TRBD2 (6 bases). The CDR3 has 15 residues. CDR1 MDHEN and CDR2 SYDVKM come from the germline V gene. V was shortened by 5 bases and J by 4 bases, with 18 bases between the two germline ends. The CDR3, as DNA: TGTGCCAGCAGTCCCGAAGAGGGAGGCGTTTACGAGCAGTACTTC. Translation: CASSPEEGGVYEQYF.

The V gene is TRBV6-1, the J gene TRBJ1-1; D unresolved. V lost 4 bases to trimming and J lost 9 bases, with 21 bases between them. Looked up from germline, CDR1 is MNHNS and CDR2 is SASEGT. The CDR3 is 15 residues long. This CDR3 is CASSARKLKDNQAFF. The DNA of the CDR3 is TGTGCCAGCAGTGCCCGAAAGCTCAAAGACAATCAAGCTTTCTTT.

V gene TRBV7-9 combines with J gene TRBJ2-7; D is perhaps TRBD1 (5 bases). V was trimmed by 5 bases and J by 3 bases, leaving 8 bases between them. Germline CDR1 and CDR2: SEHNR and FQNEAQ (reference sequence). The CDR3 runs to 12 residues. The CDR3: CASSPTVYEQYF. In DNA, the CDR3 is TGTGCCAGCAGCCCGACAGTCTACGAGCAGTACTTC.

This clone was counted between two and nine times. J is TRBJ2-3 and V is TRBV13; TRBD1 is a possible D gene (6 bases). V shed 5 bases and J shed 1 base, with 10 bases lying between them. CDR1 and CDR2 (germline): PRHDT, FYEKMQ (reference sequence). This CDR3 is built from 14 residues. The CDR3 is CASSMQGRTDTQYF. CDR3 sequence (DNA): TGTGCCAGCAGCATGCAGGGGCGCACAGATACGCAGTATTTT.

J is TRBJ2-3 and V is TRBV28, with D possibly being TRBD1 (6 bases). The CDR3 consists of 17 residues. Germline CDR1 MDHEN, CDR2 SYDVKM. V lost 3 bases, J lost 0 bases, and 16 bases lay in between. The CDR3 DNA reads TGTGCCAGCAGTTTCTACCCGCCCGGGACAAGCACAGATACGCAGTATTTT. Encoded protein: CASSFYPPGTSTDTQYF. Full variable domain (rest looked up from reference TRBV28 and TRBJ2-3): DVKVTQSSRYLVKRTGEKVFLECVQDMDHENMFWYRQDPGLGLRLIYFSYDVKMKEKGDIPEGYSVSREKKERFSLILESASTNQTSMYLCASSFYPPGTSTDTQYFGPGTRLTVL.

The V gene is TRBV29-1, the J gene TRBJ2-1, with TRBD1 matching 9 bases. J lost 9 bases, V lost 6 bases, and 12 bases had no gene match. Germline V gives CDR1 SQVTM, CDR2 ANQGSEA. The CDR3 has 14 amino acids. The CDR3 protein is CSVVGQGLDGEQFF. In nucleotides, the CDR3 is TGCAGCGTAGTGGGACAGGGTCTCGATGGTGAGCAGTTCTTC.

A word on this clone: The same CDR3 also results from other DNA sequences found in this sample. J is TRBJ2-5 and V is TRBV30; D is perhaps TRBD2 (6 bases). The V and J ends lost 0 bases and 2 bases respectively, with 7 bases between them. Looked up from germline, CDR1 is GTSNPN and CDR2 is SVGIG (reference sequence). The CDR3 has 13 amino acids. This CDR3 reads CAWSVGGQETQYF. For the CDR3, the DNA is TGTGCCTGGAGTGTGGGAGGACAAGAGACCCAGTACTTC. Combining the CDR3 with reference TRBV30 and TRBJ2-5 gives the whole variable domain SQTIHQWPATLVQPVGSPLSLECTVEGTSNPNLYWYRQAAGRGLQLLFYSVGIGQISSEVPQNLSASRPQDRQFILSSKKLLLSDSGFYLCAWSVGGQETQYFGPGTRLLVL.

V and J are TRBV6-5 and TRBJ1-5, with D maybe TRBD1 (6 bases). Trimming left V 7 bases short and J 1 base short, with 14 bases between. The germline gives CDR1 MNHEY, CDR2 SVGAGI. The CDR3 has 15 residues. CDR3 sequence (DNA): TGTGCCAGCACCCCCCACAGGGCAAGCAATCAGCCCCAGCATTTT. It encodes CASTPHRASNQPQHF.

The chain has TRBV7-9 and TRBJ2-7; D tentatively fits TRBD1 or TRBD2 (5 bases each). There are 14 residues in the CDR3. The V gene's germline CDR1 is SEHNR and CDR2 FQNEAQ (reference sequence). Trimming cost V 3 bases and J 0 bases, with 9 bases left between them. This CDR3 reads CASSFRESSYEQYF. CDR3 in DNA: TGTGCCAGCAGCTTCAGGGAGAGCTCCTACGAGCAGTACTTC.

The chain joins TRBV6-6 to TRBJ2-2; D is possibly TRBD2 (5 bases). Germline loops: CDR1 MNHNY, CDR2 SVGAGI (reference sequence). The V end lost 4 bases, the J end lost 1 base, and 7 bases lay between the germline ends. The CDR3 sequence is 14 residues long. This CDR3 reads CASSSSGNTGELFF. For the CDR3, the DNA is TGTGCCAGCAGTTCCAGCGGGAACACCGGGGAGCTGTTTTTT.

The chain joins TRBV5-6 to TRBJ2-2, with D unclear. The ends were cut back, 0 bases at V and 1 base at J, with 7 bases in the middle. Germline V gene sequence: CDR1 SGHDT, CDR2 YYEEEE. The CDR3 has 15 amino acids. DNA for the CDR3: TGTGCCAGCAGCTTGGGTGTGGAGAACACCGGGGAGCTGTTTTTT. Protein product: CASSLGVENTGELFF.

Comments on this clone: This likely reflects a read error, since a far larger clone is one base away. Other DNA sequences in this specimen translate into the identical CDR3. The CDR3 reads CASSEADGETQYF. The CDR3 bases are TGTGCCAGCAGTGAAGCGGACGGAGAGACCCAGTACTTC. The V and J genes are TRBV2 and TRBJ2-5; no clear D gene. CDR3 length: 13 amino acids. V lost 0 bases to trimming and J lost 4 bases, with 6 bases between them. Germline V lookup: CDR1 SNHLY, CDR2 FYNNEI.

This clone was detected ten times or more. CDR3 in DNA: TGTGCCAGCAGCGCCCCCAATTGGGACAATGAGCAGTTCTTC. This sequence encodes CASSAPNWDNEQFF. The chain recombines TRBV7-9 with TRBJ2-1; D gene unclear. CDR3 length: 14 amino acids. The ends were cut back, 5 bases at V and 5 bases at J, with 13 bases in the middle. Germline CDR1 reads SEHNR; CDR2 reads FQNEAQ (reference sequence).

V gene TRBV27 combines with J gene TRBJ1-4; 9 nucleotides line up with TRBD1. The CDR3 sequence is 15 residues long. The germline CDR1 and CDR2 sequences are MNHEY and SMNVEV (reference sequence). The junction had 9 bases not matched to a gene; V was cut back by 6 bases and J by 7 bases. CDR3 DNA: TGTGCCAGCAGATACACGGGACAGGGTTTTGAAAAACTGTTTTTT. Its translation: CASRYTGQGFEKLFF.

This clone was observed many times. CDR3 region: CASSLTSRIPNQPQHF. The CDR3 DNA reads TGTGCCAGCAGTTTGACCAGCCGCATCCCAAATCAGCCCCAGCATTTT. The V call is TRBV28, the J call TRBJ1-5; D gene uncertain. The CDR3 is 16 amino acids. The V end lost 3 bases, the J end lost 4 bases, and 16 bases lay between the germline ends. Germline V gene lookup returns CDR1 MDHEN and CDR2 SYDVKM. The variable domain in full, with the rest retrieved from reference TRBV28 and TRBJ1-5, is DVKVTQSSRYLVKRTGEKVFLECVQDMDHENMFWYRQDPGLGLRLIYFSYDVKMKEKGDIPEGYSVSREKKERFSLILESASTNQTSMYLCASSLTSRIPNQPQHFGDGTRLSIL.

The chain joins TRBV30 to TRBJ2-7, with D possibly being TRBD2 (5 bases). The ends were cut back, 5 bases at V and 10 bases at J, with 21 bases in the middle. The germline gives CDR1 GTSNPN, CDR2 SVGIG (reference sequence). The CDR3 has 13 residues. The CDR3 spells CAWSEGAANSQYF. In nucleotides, the CDR3 is TGTGCCTGGTCAGAGGGAGCGGCCAATAGTCAGTACTTC.

The genes are TRBV5-8 and TRBJ2-3; possible D gene TRBD1, 5 bases. V lost 0 bases to trimming and J lost 4 bases, with 12 bases between them. The CDR3 has 15 amino acids. CDR1 and CDR2 from the germline V gene are SGHTS and YDEGEE. The CDR3 nucleotides are TGTGCCAGCAGCTTGGCCCTTGGCAGGGCAGATACGCAGTATTTT. This translates into CASSLALGRADTQYF.

At least ten counts were recorded for this clone. The V call is TRBV28, the J call TRBJ2-4; TRBD1 aligns across 7 bases. Germline V gives CDR1 MDHEN, CDR2 SYDVKM. The CDR3 has 16 residues. Trimming took 5 bases from V and 0 from J; bases not matched to a gene: 7. The CDR3 sequence: CASSRGQALAKNIQYF. Written as DNA, the CDR3 is TGTGCCAGCAGTAGAGGACAGGCTCTAGCCAAAAACATTCAGTACTTC.

Worth noting for this clone: A far bigger clonotype differs at one base, so this is likely a read error. The rearrangement joins TRBV28 to TRBJ2-7; 7 bases match TRBD1. V lost 6 bases to trimming and J lost 7 bases; unmatched junction nucleotides: 3. The length of the CDR3 is 11 residues. Looked up from germline, CDR1 is MDHEN and CDR2 is SYDVKM. The CDR3 nucleotides are TGTGCCAGCAGCGACAGGGAAGAGCAGTACTTC. Amino acids: CASSDREEQYF. Using reference TRBV28 and TRBJ2-7 for the parts outside the CDR3, the full variable domain is DVKVTQSSRYLVKRTGEKVFLECVQDMDHENMFWYRQDPGLGLRLIYFSYDVKMKEKGDIPEGYSVSREKKERFSLILESASTNQTSMYLCASSDREEQYFGPGTRLTVT.

For this clone: A read error is the likely source, as a far larger clone sits one nucleotide away. The rearrangement joins TRBV28 to TRBJ1-2; TRBD1 might be the D (5 bases). The length of the CDR3 is 15 residues. Trimming took 4 bases from V and 5 from J, leaving 17 bases between them. CDR1 and CDR2 (germline): MDHEN, SYDVKM. DNA for the CDR3: TGTGCCAGCAGTTCAGTGAGGCAGGACATTTATGGCTACACCTTC. Translated, it gives CASSSVRQDIYGYTF.

This rearrangement joins TRBV7-2 to TRBJ2-2; D is possibly TRBD1 or TRBD2 (5 bases each). V dropped 5 bases and J dropped 6 bases, with 19 bases sitting between them. The CDR3 sequence is 16 residues long. The germline V gene encodes CDR1 SGHTA and CDR2 FQGNSA. CDR3 amino acids: CASSPGRYLASGELFF. The CDR3 DNA follows: TGTGCCAGCAGCCCAGGGCGGTACCTAGCTTCCGGGGAGCTGTTTTTT.

A word on this clone: Given a far larger clone just one base away, this is likely a sequencing read error. Additional DNA sequences in this sample encode the identical CDR3. The J gene is TRBJ1-4, the V gene TRBV30; TRBD1 aligns across 8 bases. From germline, CDR1 is GTSNPN and CDR2 SVGIG (reference sequence). V gave up 3 bases and J gave up 7 bases; unmatched junction bases: 10. The CDR3 has 15 amino acids. The CDR3 protein is CAWSKAGGGGEKLFF. CDR3 bases: TGTGCCTGGAGCAAGGCAGGGGGCGGGGGTGAAAAACTGTTTTTT.

The sample holds one count of this clone. In nucleotides, the CDR3 is TGTGCCAGCAGCTTCGGGGGGCGCGGTGAGACCCAGTACTTC. This translates into CASSFGGRGETQYF. V and J are TRBV5-4 and TRBJ2-5; possibly TRBD2 for D (7 bases). The V end lost 2 bases, the J end lost 5 bases, and 13 bases lay between the germline ends. The CDR3 length is 14 residues. Germline CDR1 reads SGHNT; CDR2 reads YYREEE (reference sequence).